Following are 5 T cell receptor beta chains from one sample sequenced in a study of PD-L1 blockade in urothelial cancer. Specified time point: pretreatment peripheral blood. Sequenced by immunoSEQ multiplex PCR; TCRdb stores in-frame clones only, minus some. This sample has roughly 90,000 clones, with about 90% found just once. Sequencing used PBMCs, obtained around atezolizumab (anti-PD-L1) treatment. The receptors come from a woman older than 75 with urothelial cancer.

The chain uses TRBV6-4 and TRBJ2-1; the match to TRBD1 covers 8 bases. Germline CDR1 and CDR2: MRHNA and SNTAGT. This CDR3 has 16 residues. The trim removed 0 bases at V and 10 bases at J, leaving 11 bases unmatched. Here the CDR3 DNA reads TGTGCCAGCAGTGACTCGGCGGGACAGGCTCCAACGGAGCAGTTCTTC. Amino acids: CASSDSAGQAPTEQFF.

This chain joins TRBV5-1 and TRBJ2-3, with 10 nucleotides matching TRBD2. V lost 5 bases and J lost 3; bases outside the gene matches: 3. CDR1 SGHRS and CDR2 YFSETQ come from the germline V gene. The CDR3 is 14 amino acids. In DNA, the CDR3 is TGCGCCAGCAGGACTAGCGGGTATACAGATACGCAGTATTTT. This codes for CASRTSGYTDTQYF.

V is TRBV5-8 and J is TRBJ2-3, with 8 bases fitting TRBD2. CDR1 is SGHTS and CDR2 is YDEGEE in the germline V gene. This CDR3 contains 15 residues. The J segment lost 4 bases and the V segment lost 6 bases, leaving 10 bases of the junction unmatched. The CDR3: CASTRGGSRADTQYF. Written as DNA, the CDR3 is TGTGCCAGCACCCGGGGGGGGAGCCGGGCAGATACGCAGTATTTT.

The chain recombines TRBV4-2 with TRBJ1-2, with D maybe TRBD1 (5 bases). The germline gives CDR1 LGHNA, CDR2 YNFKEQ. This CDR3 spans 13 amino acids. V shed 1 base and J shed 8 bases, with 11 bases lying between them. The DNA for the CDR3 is TGTGCCAGCAGCCAAGGCTCAGGGTTAGGCTACACCTTC. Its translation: CASSQGSGLGYTF.

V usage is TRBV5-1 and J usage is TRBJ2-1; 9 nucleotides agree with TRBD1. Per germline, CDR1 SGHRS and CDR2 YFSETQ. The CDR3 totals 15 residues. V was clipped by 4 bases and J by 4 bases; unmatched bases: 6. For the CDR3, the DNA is TGCGCCAGCAGCCACCGGGACAGGGCTTACAATGAGCAGTTCTTC. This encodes CASSHRDRAYNEQFF.